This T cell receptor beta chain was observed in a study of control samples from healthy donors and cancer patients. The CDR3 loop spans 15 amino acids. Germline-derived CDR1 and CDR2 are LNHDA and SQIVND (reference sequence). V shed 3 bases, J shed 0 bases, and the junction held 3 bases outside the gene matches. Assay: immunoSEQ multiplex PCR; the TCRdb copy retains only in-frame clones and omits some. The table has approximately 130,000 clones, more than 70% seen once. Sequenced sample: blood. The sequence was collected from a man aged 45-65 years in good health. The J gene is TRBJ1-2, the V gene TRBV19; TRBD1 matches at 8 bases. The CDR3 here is CASSMGTGANYGYTF. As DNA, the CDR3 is TGTGCCAGTAGTATGGGGACAGGAGCTAACTATGGCTACACCTTC.